Below are 15 T cell receptor beta chains sequenced from a single sample in a study of beta chain features in type 1 diabetes. All of the isolated RNA was reverse transcribed, so expressed TCRB transcripts were sequenced. The assay was immunoSEQ multiplex PCR, and TCRdb's table has in-frame clones only and misses some. The table includes about 450,000 clones, 11% detected once. The sequenced sample consisted of naive CD4+ T cells from blood. The receptors stem from a woman aged 18-29 years in good health.

The rearrangement links TRBV7-8 to TRBJ1-2; tentatively, D is TRBD1 (5 bases). The germline V gene encodes CDR1 SGHVS and CDR2 FQNEAQ. V was trimmed by 3 bases and J by 4 bases, leaving 12 bases between them. This CDR3 region has 14 residues. CDR3 region: CASSFRRTTYGYTF. CDR3 coding DNA: TGTGCCAGCAGCTTTAGAAGGACAACCTATGGCTACACCTTC.

This clone was seen more than once but under ten times. This chain connects TRBV2 to TRBJ2-7; maybe TRBD1 (6 bases). The CDR3 extends over 15 amino acids. Trimming left V 4 bases short and J 1 base short, with 14 bases between. Germline V lookup: CDR1 SNHLY, CDR2 FYNNEI. CDR3 amino acids: CASSGGTLRSYEQYF. The DNA for the CDR3 is TGTGCCAGCAGTGGGGGGACACTTCGGTCCTACGAGCAGTACTTC.

A few counts support this clone. This chain connects TRBV29-1 to TRBJ1-2; possible D gene TRBD1, 5 bases. Germline lookup yields CDR1 SQVTM and CDR2 ANQGSEA. The V and J ends lost 7 bases and 6 bases respectively, with 15 bases between them. The CDR3 extends over 12 amino acids. CDR3 DNA: TGCAGCGCCCGGGACCGACTGGATGGCTACACCTTC. Translating gives CSARDRLDGYTF.

J is TRBJ2-5 and V is TRBV4-3; 9 bases agree with TRBD2. CDR3 size: 19 residues. Trimming cost V 4 bases and J 3 bases; bases outside gene matches: 18. In germline, CDR1 is LGHNA, CDR2 YSLEER. The CDR3, as DNA: TGCGCCAGCAGCCTTTTTGCGGGAGGGCCGAGCGTCTCCGAAGAGACCCAGTACTTC. Amino acid sequence: CASSLFAGGPSVSEETQYF.

V is TRBV29-1 and J is TRBJ2-5, with D possibly being TRBD1 (5 bases). With 5 bases removed from V and 2 bases from J, the gap between germline ends came to 9 bases. The CDR3 contains 12 residues. The germline V gene has CDR1 SQVTM and CDR2 ANQGSEA. The CDR3 DNA reads as TGCAGCGTTCTGACAGCGCAAGAGACCCAGTACTTC. It specifies CSVLTAQETQYF.

The CDR3 spells CASSQRTYEQYF. CDR3 DNA sequence: TGTGCCAGCAGTCAGAGAACCTACGAGCAGTACTTC. The chain recombines TRBV2 with TRBJ2-7; D is uncertain. The germline V gene encodes CDR1 SNHLY and CDR2 FYNNEI. The V gene lost 5 bases and the J gene lost 2 bases, with 7 bases spanning the gap. The CDR3 extends over 12 amino acids.

This clone was seen more than once but under ten times. The rearrangement links TRBV2 to TRBJ2-2; TRBD1 aligns across 12 bases. The germline gives CDR1 SNHLY, CDR2 FYNNEI. V dropped 7 bases and J dropped 6; count of bases not matched to a gene: 9. This CDR3 spans 16 amino acids. The CDR3 DNA reads as TGTGCCAGCACCTTTGGGACAGGGGGCGCATCCGGGGAGCTGTTTTTT. Its translation is CASTFGTGGASGELFF.

The genes are TRBV5-4 and TRBJ1-5; a possible D gene is TRBD1 (5 bases). Germline V gene data show CDR1 as SGHNT and CDR2 as YYREEE (reference sequence). CDR3 length: 14 residues. Trimming pared 2 bases from V and 4 bases from J, leaving 10 bases between. The CDR3 DNA sequence: TGTGCCAGCAGCTTAGGAGGGGTTAATCAGCCCCAGCATTTT. This encodes CASSLGGVNQPQHF.

The chain uses TRBV27 and TRBJ2-5; maybe TRBD1 (6 bases). CDR1 and CDR2 (germline): MNHEY, SMNVEV (reference sequence). Trimming removed 5 bases from V and 5 bases from J, with 15 bases in between. This CDR3 has 14 amino acids. The CDR3 coding sequence is TGTGCCAGCAGTCCCAGAGTTAGGGGGGAGACCCAGTACTTC. It codes for CASSPRVRGETQYF.

The gene calls are TRBV18 and TRBJ2-7; 8 nucleotides match TRBD2. This CDR3 spans 16 amino acids. The germline gives CDR1 KGHSH, CDR2 LQKENI. The V and J ends lost 2 bases and 1 base, in that order; junction bases with no gene match: 7. This chain's CDR3 is CASSPMAGGLSYEQYF. As DNA, the CDR3 is TGTGCCAGCTCACCAATGGCGGGAGGACTTTCCTACGAGCAGTACTTC. Full variable domain (missing parts from reference TRBV18 and TRBJ2-7): NAGVMQNPRHLVRRRGQEARLRCSPMKGHSHVYWYRQLPEEGLKFMVYLQKENIIDESGMPKERFSAEFPKEGPSILRIQQVVRGDSAAYFCASSPMAGGLSYEQYFGPGTRLTVT.

In its sample, this clone was seen a few times. The V call is TRBV5-1, the J call TRBJ1-2; D ambiguous. Trimming removed 5 bases at V and 6 bases at J, with 14 bases between. The CDR3 is 13 amino acids. CDR1 is SGHRS, CDR2 YFSETQ, per germline. CDR3 residues: CASRVTGANGYTF. Here the CDR3 DNA reads TGCGCCAGCAGGGTGACGGGCGCGAATGGCTACACCTTC.

The chain employs TRBV5-5 and TRBJ2-3, with D hard to call. The V and J ends lost 0 bases and 2 bases respectively, with 10 bases between them. CDR1 SGHKS and CDR2 YYEKEE come from the germline V gene (reference sequence). The CDR3 is made up of 15 amino acids. CDR3 bases: TGTGCCAGCAGCTTGGCGGGCAGGCCCACAGATACGCAGTATTTT. Its protein is CASSLAGRPTDTQYF.

V is TRBV2 and J is TRBJ2-3; the match to TRBD1 covers 7 bases. From germline, CDR1 is SNHLY and CDR2 FYNNEI. Trimming took 6 bases from V and 3 from J; bases not matched to a gene: 3. The CDR3 runs to 13 residues. The CDR3: CASRTGQTDTQYF. The CDR3 DNA follows: TGTGCCAGCAGGACAGGGCAGACAGATACGCAGTATTTT.

This clone was observed a handful of times. The chain recombines TRBV11-3 with TRBJ2-7; D not certain. Germline V gives CDR1 SGHNT, CDR2 YENEEA. V was trimmed by 3 bases and J by 4 bases, leaving 10 bases between them. There are 13 residues in the CDR3. The CDR3 DNA is TGTGCCAGCAGCTTGGACCCTCCTTACGAGCAGTACTTC. Its translation is CASSLDPPYEQYF.

The V and J genes are TRBV9 and TRBJ1-1; D gene unclear. The CDR3 is made up of 15 amino acids. The germline CDR1 and CDR2 sequences are SGDLS and YYNGEE. Trimming took off 0 bases at V and 0 bases at J, with 9 bases between the two ends. The CDR3 sequence is CASSVGSLMNTEAFF. CDR3 sequence (DNA): TGTGCCAGCAGCGTAGGGTCCCTGATGAACACTGAAGCTTTCTTT.